The TCR beta chain under discussion was sequenced for a study of blood T cell repertoires in COVID-19. The overall study: The study drew acute and convalescent COVID-19 samples from the United States, Italy and Spain.

Original handling: Amplification of reference gene primers provided the estimated nucleated cell counts. Sequencing was performed with immunoSEQ multiplex PCR; in TCRdb, only in-frame clones are kept and a portion is missing. V and J calls and clone size come straight from that table; D and trimming were deduced from the DNA. This table has about 350,000 clones, around nine tenths appearing once. It was during active infection that Seattle patients were enrolled and then longitudinally followed. This clone appeared a single time. Other DNA sequences in this sample translate to the same CDR3. V was cut by 6 bases and J by 2 bases, with 10 bases left in between. This CDR3 region has 13 residues. The germline V gene has CDR1 MNHEY and CDR2 SVGAGI.

Sequenced material: peripheral blood. This clonotype was obtained from an older woman with COVID-19, enrolled during active disease. The gene calls are TRBV6-5 and TRBJ1-2; a possible D gene is TRBD1 (6 bases). The CDR3 is CASSPQGNYGYTF. DNA for the CDR3: TGTGCCAGCAGCCCCCAGGGGAACTATGGCTACACCTTC.